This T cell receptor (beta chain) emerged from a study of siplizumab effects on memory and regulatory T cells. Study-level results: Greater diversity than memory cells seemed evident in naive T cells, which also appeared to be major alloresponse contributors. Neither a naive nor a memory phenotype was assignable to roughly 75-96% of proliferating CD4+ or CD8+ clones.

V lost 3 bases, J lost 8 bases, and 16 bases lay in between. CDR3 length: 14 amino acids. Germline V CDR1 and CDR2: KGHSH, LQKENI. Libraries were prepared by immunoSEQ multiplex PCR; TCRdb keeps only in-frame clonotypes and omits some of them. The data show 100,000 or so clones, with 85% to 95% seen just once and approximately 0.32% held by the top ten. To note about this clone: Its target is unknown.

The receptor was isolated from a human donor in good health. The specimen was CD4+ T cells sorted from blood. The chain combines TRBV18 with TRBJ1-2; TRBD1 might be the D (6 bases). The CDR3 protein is CASSPENGGGGYTF. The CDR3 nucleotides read TGTGCCAGCTCACCGGAAAATGGAGGGGGAGGCTACACCTTC.